Presented here are 24 T cell receptor beta chains from one specimen sequenced in a study of blood T cell repertoires in COVID-19. Sequencing used immunoSEQ multiplex PCR; TCRdb keeps in-frame clones, though not all of them. The sample yields 85,000 to 110,000 clones, roughly 90% seen once. The specimen sequenced was peripheral blood. Source of these receptors: a woman aged 60-75 years with acute or convalescent COVID-19.

The chain links TRBV24-1 to TRBJ1-5; TRBD1 is a possible D gene (5 bases). The CDR3 sequence is 16 residues long. Germline CDR1 is KGHDR and CDR2 is SFDVKD. V was shortened by 3 bases and J by 5 bases, with 16 bases between the two germline ends. This CDR3 is CATSDGGGRQDQPQHF. The CDR3 DNA follows: TGTGCCACCAGTGATGGGGGGGGACGGCAAGATCAGCCCCAGCATTTT.

V usage is TRBV5-1 and J usage is TRBJ2-1; D not certain. From germline, CDR1 is SGHRS and CDR2 YFSETQ. CDR3 length equals 14 residues. V lost 1 base and J 0 bases, leaving 5 bases between the germline ends. The CDR3 loop reads CASSLSSSYNEQFF. DNA of the CDR3: TGCGCCAGCAGCTTGAGTAGCTCCTACAATGAGCAGTTCTTC.

This chain uses TRBV5-1 with TRBJ2-2; TRBD1 agrees at 11 bases. Germline V gene lookup returns CDR1 SGHRS and CDR2 YFSETQ. Germline trimming cut 3 bases from V and 5 bases from J; bases unmatched to any gene: 6. The CDR3 contains 16 residues. In DNA, the CDR3 is TGCGCCAGCAGCTCCGGACAGGGGGCACGAACCGGGGAGCTGTTTTTT. Translated, it gives CASSSGQGARTGELFF.

This chain joins TRBV7-9 and TRBJ2-7; 14 bases are shared with TRBD2. V dropped 4 bases and J dropped 3; count of bases not matched to a gene: 5. This CDR3 has 16 residues. From germline, CDR1 is SEHNR and CDR2 FQNEAQ (reference sequence). CDR3: CASSWGLAGVGYEQYF. The CDR3 bases are TGTGCCAGCAGCTGGGGACTAGCGGGAGTGGGCTACGAGCAGTACTTC.

The chain carries TRBV28 and TRBJ1-2; 10 positions agree with TRBD1. The CDR3 contains 15 residues. V lost 6 bases, J lost 2 bases, and 6 bases stayed unmatched. Looked up from germline, CDR1 is MDHEN and CDR2 is SYDVKM. The CDR3 spells CASRRDRGRNYGYTF. The CDR3 DNA is TGTGCCAGCAGGCGTGACAGGGGGCGCAACTATGGCTACACCTTC.

This chain uses TRBV19 with TRBJ1-1; a possible D gene is TRBD1 (6 bases). Trimming stripped 3 bases from V and 1 base from J, with 12 bases between. The germline V gene encodes CDR1 LNHDA and CDR2 SQIVND (reference sequence). The CDR3 is 15 residues long. This chain's CDR3 is CASSISGGPNTEAFF. Here the CDR3 DNA reads TGTGCCAGTAGTATCTCCGGGGGGCCGAACACTGAAGCTTTCTTT. Looking up the rest from reference TRBV19 and TRBJ1-1 gives the full variable domain: DGGITQSPKYLFRKEGQNVTLSCEQNLNHDAMYWYRQDPGQGLRLIYYSQIVNDFQKGDIAEGYSVSREKKESFPLTVTSAQKNPTAFYLCASSISGGPNTEAFFGQGTRLTVV.

The table lists this clone with a count of one. Other nucleotide sequences in the sample specify the same CDR3. V gene TRBV10-3 combines with J gene TRBJ2-2, with D perhaps TRBD2 (6 bases). V lost 4 bases and J 2 bases, leaving 14 bases between the germline ends. The CDR3 runs 16 residues. The germline CDR1 and CDR2 sequences are ENHRY and SYGVKD. The CDR3, as DNA: TGTGCCATCAGTGGGGGGGTGGCGGCCAACACCGGGGAGCTGTTTTTT. It yields the protein CAISGGVAANTGELFF.

The chain couples TRBV5-1 to TRBJ1-3, with TRBD1 matching over 9 bases. In germline, CDR1 is SGHRS, CDR2 YFSETQ. V was clipped by 1 base and J by 2 bases; unmatched bases: 10. This CDR3 contains 18 residues. The CDR3 region is CASSLIPGQGNAGNTIYF. The DNA of the CDR3 is TGCGCCAGCAGCTTGATTCCGGGACAGGGAAATGCTGGAAACACCATATATTTT.

The CDR3 DNA sequence: TGTGCCAGCAGCTTAGGCCTAGCGGGAGACAATGAGCAGTTCTTC. It yields the protein CASSLGLAGDNEQFF. V is TRBV13 and J is TRBJ2-1; 10 bases are a match to TRBD2. Germline-derived CDR1 and CDR2 are PRHDT and FYEKMQ (reference sequence). With V trimmed by 0 bases and J by 5 bases, 1 base remained unmatched. This CDR3 region has 15 residues.

This clone was observed a handful of times. This rearrangement joins TRBV5-4 to TRBJ2-5; the D gene is possibly TRBD2 (6 bases). This CDR3 has 13 residues. V lost 1 base and J 5 bases, leaving 9 bases between the germline ends. Germline V gene sequence: CDR1 SGHNT, CDR2 YYREEE (reference sequence). CDR3 DNA sequence: TGTGCCAGCAGCTTGCCAGGGAGGGAGACCCAGTACTTC. Its protein product is CASSLPGRETQYF.

The genes are TRBV19 and TRBJ1-2; 11 bases line up with TRBD1. This CDR3 has 17 amino acids. Looked up from germline, CDR1 is LNHDA and CDR2 is SQIVND (reference sequence). V lost 5 bases to trimming and J lost 7 bases; unmatched junction nucleotides: 15. DNA for the CDR3: TGTGCCAGTAGTCGCCACTCCCGGGACAGGGGGGTTGTTGGCTACACCTTC. Translation gives CASSRHSRDRGVVGYTF.

This chain joins TRBV29-1 and TRBJ1-1; TRBD1 aligns across 9 bases. There are 13 residues in the CDR3. Germline assignment: CDR1 SQVTM and CDR2 ANQGSEA. Trimming cost V 5 bases and J 1 base; bases outside gene matches: 2. The CDR3 sequence: CSVLGQGNTEAFF. As DNA, the CDR3 is TGCAGCGTTTTGGGACAGGGGAACACTGAAGCTTTCTTT.

This clone was seen only a few times. The V call is TRBV30, the J call TRBJ2-2, with D perhaps TRBD1 (6 bases). Looked up from germline, CDR1 is GTSNPN and CDR2 is SVGIG (reference sequence). V was trimmed by 4 bases and J by 3 bases, leaving 15 bases between them. The CDR3 is 15 residues long. The DNA of the CDR3 is TGTGCCTGGACTAGCATGGGACACTACACCGGGGAGCTGTTTTTT. Translated, it gives CAWTSMGHYTGELFF.

Written as DNA, the CDR3 is TGTGCCAGCAGCCACCCTGAGACCCAGTACTTC. Protein sequence: CASSHPETQYF. V gene TRBV3-1 (or the pseudogene TRBV3-2) combines with J gene TRBJ2-5, with no clear D. The CDR3 sequence is 11 residues long. Per the germline V gene, CDR1 is LGHDT and CDR2 is YNNKEL (reference sequence). V gave up 3 bases and J gave up 5 bases, with 4 bases separating them.

This clone has a single count. V and J are TRBV5-1 and TRBJ2-5, with D perhaps TRBD2 (6 bases). The V end was cut by 1 base, the J end by 2 bases, with 21 bases between. Germline V gives CDR1 SGHRS, CDR2 YFSETQ. The CDR3 is made up of 18 amino acids. This CDR3 is CASSLNTPLSGTQETQYF. The CDR3 nucleotides are TGCGCCAGCAGCTTGAATACACCCCTGAGTGGGACTCAAGAGACCCAGTACTTC.

The gene calls are TRBV19 and TRBJ2-3; 11 nucleotides agree with TRBD2. From germline, CDR1 is LNHDA and CDR2 SQIVND (reference sequence). This CDR3 is 18 amino acids long. V lost 3 bases to trimming and J lost 5 bases; unmatched junction nucleotides: 13. The CDR3 region has the DNA TGTGCCAGTAGTATCTCGGGGGCAGGACTAGCGGGTCTAGATACGCAGTATTTT. Its translation: CASSISGAGLAGLDTQYF.

The chain links TRBV5-5 to TRBJ1-4, with TRBD1 identical over 7 bases. CDR3 size: 16 residues. The ends lost 0 bases at V and 0 bases at J; junction bases unmatched: 2. Germline V gene lookup returns CDR1 SGHKS and CDR2 YYEKEE (reference sequence). The CDR3 here is CASSLGGQTTNEKLFF. As DNA, the CDR3 is TGTGCCAGCAGCTTGGGGGGACAGACAACTAATGAAAAACTGTTTTTT.

This clone came up once. This chain connects TRBV5-1 to TRBJ2-5, with TRBD2 matching over 7 bases. In germline, CDR1 is SGHRS, CDR2 YFSETQ. J was trimmed by 1 base and V by 1 base; bases with no gene match: 4. The CDR3 runs to 15 residues. The CDR3 sequence is CASSLFLAAQETQYF. The CDR3 DNA is TGCGCCAGCAGCTTGTTTCTAGCGGCCCAAGAGACCCAGTACTTC.

This clone appeared once. V usage is TRBV2 and J usage is TRBJ1-6, with 8 bases identical to TRBD1. J lost 9 bases, V lost 7 bases, and 11 bases had no gene match. The CDR3 is made up of 15 amino acids. From germline, CDR1 is SNHLY and CDR2 FYNNEI. Written as DNA, the CDR3 is TGTGCCAGCACCCCCGGCCAGGGGGCGAGTTCACCCCTCCACTTT. Protein product: CASTPGQGASSPLHF.

Written as DNA, the CDR3 is TGTGCCTGGGGGGGGGCAGTGTACACCGGGGAGCTGTTTTTT. As protein: CAWGGAVYTGELFF. V gene TRBV30 combines with J gene TRBJ2-2; possibly TRBD2 for D (7 bases). CDR1 is GTSNPN and CDR2 is SVGIG in the germline V gene (reference sequence). The CDR3 spans 14 residues. V lost 5 bases and J lost 3, with 13 bases in between.

The chain uses TRBV27 and TRBJ1-6; the D gene is possibly TRBD1 (6 bases). V lost 0 bases to trimming and J lost 5 bases, with 11 bases between them. This CDR3 has 16 amino acids. Germline V gene data show CDR1 as MNHEY and CDR2 as SMNVEV (reference sequence). The CDR3 loop is CASSLSRWTDNSPLHF. The CDR3, as DNA: TGTGCCAGCAGTTTATCGAGATGGACAGATAATTCACCCCTCCACTTT.

The J gene is TRBJ1-2, the V gene TRBV27; TRBD1 agrees at 7 bases. CDR1 and CDR2 from the germline V gene are MNHEY and SMNVEV (reference sequence). This CDR3 spans 13 amino acids. V lost 4 bases and J lost 8; bases outside the gene matches: 7. As DNA, the CDR3 is TGTGCCAGCAGTTCCCACAGGGGAGAAGGCTACACCTTC. Translating gives CASSSHRGEGYTF.

The chain carries TRBV5-4 and TRBJ1-5; D remains unclear. Trimming took off 7 bases at V and 4 bases at J, with 15 bases between the two ends. Looked up from germline, CDR1 is SGHNT and CDR2 is YYREEE (reference sequence). This CDR3 is 14 amino acids long. The CDR3 sequence is CASSKEGANQPQHF. The CDR3 DNA reads TGTGCCAGCTCTAAGGAGGGCGCGAATCAGCCCCAGCATTTT.

V usage is TRBV10-2 and J usage is TRBJ1-2, with a possible D match to TRBD1 (5 bases). CDR1 is WSHSY and CDR2 is SAAADI in the germline V gene. This CDR3 spans 11 amino acids. Trimming took off 6 bases at V and 8 bases at J, with 10 bases between the two ends. CDR3 in DNA: TGCGCCAGCAGAGACAGCAAAGGCTACACCTTC. Translation: CASRDSKGYTF.